One sample yielded the 25 T cell receptor beta chains listed below, sequenced in a study of blood T cell repertoires in COVID-19. Clones were read by immunoSEQ multiplex PCR, and TCRdb kept only the in-frame ones, dropping some. Here the sample spans 250,000 to 300,000 clones, around four fifths being singletons. Sequences were obtained from peripheral blood. Receptors originate from a man aged 55 to 70 who had recovered from COVID-19.

V usage is TRBV4-2 and J usage is TRBJ2-1, with D possibly being TRBD2 (7 bases). The germline V gene has CDR1 LGHNA and CDR2 YNFKEQ. The CDR3 runs to 16 residues. V lost 3 bases to trimming and J lost 4 bases, with 16 bases between them. DNA for the CDR3: TGTGCCAGCAGCCAGAGGGGGGGAGGCCCTTACAATGAGCAGTTCTTC. Its protein product is CASSQRGGGPYNEQFF.

This clone appeared a few times. The chain recombines TRBV27 with TRBJ2-7, with TRBD1 identical over 12 bases. Germline V gene sequence: CDR1 MNHEY, CDR2 SMNVEV (reference sequence). With V trimmed by 5 bases and J by 5 bases, 13 bases remained unmatched. The CDR3 is made up of 17 amino acids. The chain's CDR3 is CASSPSHGDRGLDEQYF. In DNA, the CDR3 is TGTGCCAGCAGTCCATCACACGGGGACAGGGGGCTGGACGAGCAGTACTTC.

This chain joins TRBV6-1 and TRBJ2-7; TRBD2 matches 12 bases. Trimming took 2 bases from V and 4 from J; bases not matched to a gene: 3. This CDR3 has 15 residues. Per the germline V gene, CDR1 is MNHNS and CDR2 is SASEGT. CDR3 bases: TGTGCCAGCAGTGAACCCGGACTAGCGGGATACGAGCAGTACTTC. Translation: CASSEPGLAGYEQYF.

This chain links TRBV11-2 with TRBJ2-1; 14 nucleotides line up with TRBD2. V lost 5 bases and J lost 6; bases outside the gene matches: 3. This CDR3 comprises 15 residues. The germline V gene encodes CDR1 SGHAT and CDR2 FQNNGV. CDR3 bases: TGTGCCAGCAGCATGGGACTAGCGGGAGCCAATGAGCAGTTCTTC. It yields the protein CASSMGLAGANEQFF.

V gene TRBV15 combines with J gene TRBJ1-1, with TRBD1 as a possible D gene (6 bases). There are 12 residues in the CDR3. Germline V gene sequence: CDR1 LNHNV, CDR2 YYDKDF (reference sequence). Trimming pared 8 bases from V and 5 bases from J, leaving 12 bases between. CDR3 DNA: TGTGCCACCGGCAAGGGGGGGACTGAAGCTTTCTTT. This sequence encodes CATGKGGTEAFF.

The V gene is TRBV18, the J gene TRBJ2-3; D perhaps matches TRBD1 (6 bases). CDR1 and CDR2 from the germline V gene are KGHSH and LQKENI. V dropped 3 bases and J dropped 2 bases, with 12 bases sitting between them. The length of the CDR3 is 15 residues. CDR3 bases: TGTGCCAGCTCACCTCAAGGACAGACCACAGATACGCAGTATTTT. Its translation is CASSPQGQTTDTQYF.

This clone was observed a few times. The gene calls are TRBV4-1 and TRBJ1-6; D might be TRBD1 (6 bases). This CDR3 contains 16 residues. CDR1 is MGHRA and CDR2 is YSYEKL in the germline V gene. The germline V and J ends were trimmed by 4 bases and 7 bases, with 17 bases remaining between them. The CDR3 bases are TGCGCCAGCAGCCTGACCCGGGACGGACAGAATTCACCCCTCCACTTT. Translated, it gives CASSLTRDGQNSPLHF.

V and J are TRBV4-1 and TRBJ2-1; a possible D gene is TRBD2 (7 bases). Germline V gene data show CDR1 as MGHRA and CDR2 as YSYEKL. The CDR3 contains 12 residues. The V gene lost 0 bases and the J gene lost 14 bases, with 11 bases spanning the gap. The CDR3 loop reads CASSQDGGREFF. In DNA, the CDR3 is TGCGCCAGCAGCCAAGACGGGGGGCGTGAGTTCTTC.

The chain has TRBV6-6 and TRBJ2-7; 9 bases fit TRBD1. Germline trimming cut 4 bases from V and 0 bases from J; bases unmatched to any gene: 4. Germline-derived CDR1 and CDR2 are MNHNY and SVGAGI (reference sequence). This CDR3 is built from 15 residues. As DNA, the CDR3 is TGTGCCAGCAGTTTCCCGACAGGGGGCTCCTACGAGCAGTACTTC. It encodes CASSFPTGGSYEQYF.

The rearrangement joins TRBV21-1 to TRBJ1-2; the table's D call of TRBD1 was not tested on the DNA. TRBV21-1 is deemed a pseudogene. The CDR3 totals 14 residues. Written as DNA, the CDR3 is TGTGCCAGCACCAGGGTTTCGAATAACTATGGCTACACCTTC. Its protein is CASTRVSNNYGYTF.

Concerning this clone itself: The sample contains more than one DNA sequence encoding this CDR3. This chain's CDR3 is CASSGTSGYEQYF. The CDR3 DNA reads as TGTGCCAGCTCCGGGACTAGCGGCTACGAGCAGTACTTC. This chain uses TRBV18 with TRBJ2-7, with TRBD2 matching over 11 bases. J was trimmed by 3 bases and V by 6 bases; bases with no gene match: 1. The germline V gene has CDR1 KGHSH and CDR2 LQKENI. The CDR3 is made up of 13 amino acids.

A remark on this clone: This specimen includes other DNA sequences encoding the same CDR3. The chain recombines TRBV29-1 with TRBJ1-2, with D unclear. Trimming pared 3 bases from V and 8 bases from J, leaving 19 bases between. The length of the CDR3 is 14 residues. The V gene's germline CDR1 is SQVTM and CDR2 ANQGSEA. The DNA for the CDR3 is TGCAGCGTTGATGATAGGAGGTGGACCGGAGGCTACACCTTC. It yields the protein CSVDDRRWTGGYTF.

This chain uses TRBV3-1 (or the pseudogene TRBV3-2) with TRBJ2-4, with D possibly TRBD1 on 5 matching bases. The V gene's germline CDR1 is LGHDT and CDR2 YNNKEL (reference sequence). The CDR3 extends over 19 amino acids. V lost 1 base, J lost 3 bases, and 22 bases lay in between. The DNA for the CDR3 is TGTGCCAGCAGCCAAGCTCAAGGGGATCGGGTTCGGAGCAAAAACATTCAGTACTTC. Translation gives CASSQAQGDRVRSKNIQYF.

This chain links TRBV16 with TRBJ1-1; the D gene is possibly TRBD1 (5 bases). Germline-derived CDR1 and CDR2 are KGHSY and FQNENV. This CDR3 contains 14 residues. Trimming shortened V by 5 bases and J by 0 bases, and 10 bases separated the two germline ends. CDR3 region: CASSTRQLNTEAFF. CDR3 in DNA: TGTGCCAGCAGCACCCGACAGTTGAACACTGAAGCTTTCTTT.

This rearrangement joins TRBV18 to TRBJ2-7, with a weak D call TRBD1 (6 bases). The CDR3 is 12 residues long. Germline loops: CDR1 KGHSH, CDR2 LQKENI. V lost 5 bases to trimming and J lost 5 bases, with 10 bases between them. For the CDR3, the DNA is TGTGCCAGCTCAAGCCAGGGGAACGAGCAGTACTTC. This gives the protein CASSSQGNEQYF.

V is TRBV18 and J is TRBJ2-7, with D possibly being TRBD1 (6 bases). In germline, CDR1 is KGHSH, CDR2 LQKENI. The CDR3 loop spans 15 amino acids. V was pared by 8 bases and J by 8 bases, with 25 bases between. CDR3 amino acids: CASRAQGEAYVKQYF. CDR3 bases: TGTGCCAGCCGCGCACAGGGAGAGGCCTACGTGAAGCAGTACTTC.

The chain links TRBV3-1 (or the pseudogene TRBV3-2) to TRBJ1-2, with D tentatively TRBD1 (6 bases). The germline gives CDR1 LGHDT, CDR2 YNNKEL (reference sequence). The CDR3 is made up of 11 amino acids. The V and J ends lost 6 bases and 9 bases respectively, with 11 bases between them. CDR3 sequence reads: CASRDSLRYTF. The DNA of the CDR3 is TGTGCCAGCAGGGACAGCCTTCGCTACACCTTC.

The chain joins TRBV19 to TRBJ2-6, with D hard to call. The V end lost 7 bases, the J end lost 0 bases, and 10 bases lay between the germline ends. This CDR3 comprises 15 residues. Per the germline V gene, CDR1 is LNHDA and CDR2 is SQIVND (reference sequence). The CDR3 sequence: CASNGRVSGANVLTF. The DNA of the CDR3 is TGTGCCAGTAACGGTCGAGTCTCTGGGGCCAACGTCCTGACTTTC. Full variable domain (remainder filled in from reference TRBV19 and TRBJ2-6): DGGITQSPKYLFRKEGQNVTLSCEQNLNHDAMYWYRQDPGQGLRLIYYSQIVNDFQKGDIAEGYSVSREKKESFPLTVTSAQKNPTAFYLCASNGRVSGANVLTFGAGSRLTVL.

The rearrangement uses TRBV14 and TRBJ2-3; the match to TRBD2 covers 10 bases. Germline lookup yields CDR1 SGHDN and CDR2 FVKESK. The CDR3 is 15 residues long. Trimming took 2 bases from V and 6 from J; bases not matched to a gene: 5. The CDR3 region has the DNA TGTGCCAGCAGCCAAATAGCGGGAGGCCCGGATACGCAGTATTTT. This sequence encodes CASSQIAGGPDTQYF.

V and J are TRBV6-5 and TRBJ2-7; TRBD1 matches 10 bases. CDR1 is MNHEY and CDR2 is SVGAGI in the germline V gene. This CDR3 spans 14 amino acids. The J segment lost 3 bases and the V segment lost 2 bases, leaving 1 base of the junction unmatched. The CDR3 reads CASSYGTGDYEQYF. As DNA, the CDR3 is TGTGCCAGCAGTTACGGGACAGGGGACTACGAGCAGTACTTC.

V and J are TRBV11-2 and TRBJ1-3; D perhaps matches TRBD1 (5 bases). The V end lost 6 bases, the J end lost 4 bases, and 16 bases lay between the germline ends. Germline lookup yields CDR1 SGHAT and CDR2 FQNNGV. The CDR3 covers 15 residues. The CDR3 DNA sequence: TGTGCCAGCAGTTCAGTCAGGGCGGGAGGAAACACCATATATTTT. It is translated as CASSSVRAGGNTIYF. The variable domain in full, completed from reference TRBV11-2 and TRBJ1-3, reads EAGVAQSPRYKIIEKRQSVAFWCNPISGHATLYWYQQILGQGPKLLIQFQNNGVVDDSQLPKDRFSAERLKGVDSTLKIQPAKLEDSAVYLCASSSVRAGGNTIYFGEGSWLTVV.

The V gene is TRBV2, the J gene TRBJ2-5, with 8 bases that match TRBD1. The J segment lost 5 bases and the V segment lost 6 bases, leaving 8 bases of the junction unmatched. CDR1 and CDR2 from the germline V gene are SNHLY and FYNNEI. The CDR3 runs to 14 residues. The chain's CDR3 is CASRGTGSGETQYF. CDR3 bases: TGTGCCAGCAGGGGGACAGGCTCGGGTGAGACCCAGTACTTC.

DNA of the CDR3: TGTGCCAGCAGCTTAGATAGAGGTGAGCAGTTCTTC. This translates into CASSLDRGEQFF. The V call is TRBV11-1, the J call TRBJ2-1; D uncertain. The V end lost 1 base, the J end lost 9 bases, and 7 bases lay between the germline ends. CDR1 and CDR2 (germline): SGHAT, FQDESV (reference sequence). This CDR3 is built from 12 residues.

This clone was observed a few times. The chain recombines TRBV11-1 with TRBJ2-7; 8 nucleotides align to TRBD2. CDR1 SGHAT and CDR2 FQDESV come from the germline V gene (reference sequence). V was clipped by 4 bases and J by 3 bases; unmatched bases: 8. The CDR3 extends over 15 amino acids. CDR3 in DNA: TGTGCCAGCAGCTCGGCGGGGGGCGAAGGCTACGAGCAGTACTTC. It is translated as CASSSAGGEGYEQYF.

V gene TRBV10-3 combines with J gene TRBJ2-3; a possible D gene is TRBD1 (5 bases). V lost 4 bases to trimming and J lost 11 bases, with 19 bases between them. Germline V gives CDR1 ENHRY, CDR2 SYGVKD. This CDR3 has 14 residues. CDR3 sequence reads: CAISGKLQDPEQYF. CDR3 DNA: TGTGCCATCAGTGGGAAATTACAGGATCCCGAGCAGTATTTT.